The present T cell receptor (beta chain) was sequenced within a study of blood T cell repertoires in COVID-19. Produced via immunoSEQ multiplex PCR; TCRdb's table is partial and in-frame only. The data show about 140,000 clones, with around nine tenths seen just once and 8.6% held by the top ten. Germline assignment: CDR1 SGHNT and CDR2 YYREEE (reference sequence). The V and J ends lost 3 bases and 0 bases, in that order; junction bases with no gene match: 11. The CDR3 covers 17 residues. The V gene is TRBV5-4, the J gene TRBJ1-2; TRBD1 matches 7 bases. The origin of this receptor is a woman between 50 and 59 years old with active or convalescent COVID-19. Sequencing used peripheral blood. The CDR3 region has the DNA TGTGCCAGCAGCTCCCTTCGACAGGGAACCTCTAACTATGGCTACACCTTC. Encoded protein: CASSSLRQGTSNYGYTF.